This passage covers 13 T cell receptor beta chains from one sample sequenced in a study of shared clonotypes between healthy human individuals. The table came from immunoSEQ multiplex PCR; TCRdb's copy has only in-frame clones and leaves some out. The table has 2 million or so clones, roughly 94% seen once. The sample was naive CD4+ T cells sorted from blood. The subset is: CD45RA+ positively selected. The source is a man younger than 30 in good health.

This clone has only one observation. This chain connects TRBV4-1 to TRBJ1-6; D remains ambiguous. V lost 1 base, J lost 7 bases, and 14 bases lay in between. CDR1 and CDR2 from the germline V gene are MGHRA and YSYEKL. CDR3 length: 16 amino acids. The CDR3 protein is CASSQGEGIYNSPLHF. CDR3 DNA sequence: TGCGCCAGCAGCCAAGGAGAGGGAATATACAATTCACCCCTCCACTTT.

The chain is built from TRBV5-4 and TRBJ2-5; a possible D gene is TRBD1 (5 bases). The CDR3 is made up of 17 amino acids. Germline V gene lookup returns CDR1 SGHNT and CDR2 YYREEE (reference sequence). Trimming took off 2 bases at V and 4 bases at J, with 21 bases between the two ends. CDR3 amino acids: CASSFRGGKPQGETQYF. The CDR3 DNA follows: TGTGCCAGCAGCTTCCGTGGTGGAAAACCTCAGGGAGAGACCCAGTACTTC.

With respect to this clone: Other DNA sequences from this sample encode an identical CDR3 as well. The J gene is TRBJ2-7, the V gene TRBV6-6; D is perhaps TRBD1 (6 bases). This CDR3 is built from 13 residues. Germline assignment: CDR1 MNHNY and CDR2 SVGAGI (reference sequence). The V end lost 6 bases, the J end lost 1 base, and 10 bases lay between the germline ends. The CDR3 DNA reads TGTGCCAGCAGCCTTACAGGGTCCTACGAGCAGTACTTC. Its translation is CASSLTGSYEQYF.

The gene calls are TRBV6-5 and TRBJ2-1; D may be TRBD1 or TRBD2 (5 bases each). CDR3 length: 14 amino acids. Germline V gene data show CDR1 as MNHEY and CDR2 as SVGAGI. V lost 0 bases to trimming and J lost 5 bases, with 8 bases between them. The CDR3 sequence: CASSYSGRNNEQFF. DNA for the CDR3: TGTGCCAGCAGTTACTCGGGACGGAACAATGAGCAGTTCTTC.

The chain is built from TRBV10-3 and TRBJ1-5; 8 bases align to TRBD1. The CDR3 extends over 15 amino acids. CDR1 is ENHRY, CDR2 SYGVKD, per germline. After removal of 4 bases from V and 1 base from J, the junction contained 3 bases not matched to a gene. CDR3 sequence reads: CAISVGQESNQPQHF. Here the CDR3 DNA reads TGTGCCATCAGTGTGGGACAGGAGAGCAATCAGCCCCAGCATTTT.

The chain links TRBV13 to TRBJ2-1; 10 nucleotides agree with TRBD2. Germline CDR1 and CDR2: PRHDT and FYEKMQ (reference sequence). This CDR3 is built from 18 residues. V was clipped by 3 bases and J by 0 bases; unmatched bases: 8. The CDR3: CASSLASGGPSSYNEQFF. CDR3 nucleotide sequence: TGTGCCAGCAGCTTGGCTAGCGGGGGACCCAGCTCCTACAATGAGCAGTTCTTC.

The CDR3 nucleotides read TGCGCCAGCAGCTTGGGGGGGGCCGGGACACCGTATGGCTACACCTTC. Translating it yields CASSLGGAGTPYGYTF. V is TRBV5-1 and J is TRBJ1-2, with D possibly matching TRBD1 (6 bases). Trimming took off 0 bases at V and 5 bases at J, with 17 bases between the two ends. Germline CDR1 is SGHRS and CDR2 is YFSETQ. The CDR3 is 16 residues long.

Concerning this clone: This sample includes further DNA sequences coding for the same CDR3. This sequence joins TRBV18 and TRBJ2-5; tentative D call: TRBD2 (5 bases). This CDR3 has 13 residues. Germline-derived CDR1 and CDR2 are KGHSH and LQKENI. V was cut by 6 bases and J by 1 base, with 9 bases left in between. Here the CDR3 reads CASSRASQETQYF. The CDR3 DNA sequence: TGTGCCAGCTCGAGGGCTAGCCAAGAGACCCAGTACTTC.

Details on this clone: A junction boundary mismatches the germline segment, possibly from a read error. The chain uses TRBV6-1 and TRBJ1-1; TRBD1 is a possible D gene (5 bases). This CDR3 has 12 residues. The germline gives CDR1 MNHNS, CDR2 SASEGT. In nucleotides, the CDR3 is TGTGCCAGCAGTGAAGGGCAGGGAGGGTGTAAGTTT. Its protein is CASSEGQGGCKF.

This clone occurred once. V and J are TRBV19 and TRBJ1-6; the match to TRBD1 covers 8 bases. The ends lost 5 bases at V and 7 bases at J; junction bases unmatched: 4. The V gene's germline CDR1 is LNHDA and CDR2 SQIVND (reference sequence). This CDR3 is built from 14 residues. CDR3 sequence: CASSQGTGNSPLHF. The CDR3 nucleotides read TGTGCCAGTAGTCAGGGGACAGGAAATTCACCCCTCCACTTT.

This clone was detected once. Other nucleotide sequences from this sample produce the same CDR3. The chain employs TRBV6-1 and TRBJ1-5, with D uncertain. The germline V gene encodes CDR1 MNHNS and CDR2 SASEGT. This CDR3 spans 15 amino acids. Trimming took off 1 base at V and 0 bases at J, with 7 bases between the two ends. The DNA of the CDR3 is TGTGCCAGCAGTGAAGATAGTTATAGCAATCAGCCCCAGCATTTT. Translating it yields CASSEDSYSNQPQHF.

The chain combines TRBV5-4 with TRBJ2-5, with 10 bases identical to TRBD1. CDR3 length: 15 amino acids. CDR1 and CDR2 from the germline V gene are SGHNT and YYREEE (reference sequence). After removal of 3 bases from V and 5 bases from J, the junction contained 7 bases not matched to a gene. The CDR3 region has the DNA TGTGCCAGCAGCTCGGGACAGGGGAAGGGGGAGACCCAGTACTTC. The encoded protein is CASSSGQGKGETQYF.

The gene calls are TRBV6-1 and TRBJ2-2; D remains unclear. Germline values: CDR1 MNHNS, CDR2 SASEGT. CDR3 size: 16 residues. Trimming cost V 4 bases and J 4 bases, with 16 bases left between them. Written as DNA, the CDR3 is TGTGCCAGCAGTGTAGGTCCGGGCGGAATCACCGGGGAGCTGTTTTTT. Protein product: CASSVGPGGITGELFF.